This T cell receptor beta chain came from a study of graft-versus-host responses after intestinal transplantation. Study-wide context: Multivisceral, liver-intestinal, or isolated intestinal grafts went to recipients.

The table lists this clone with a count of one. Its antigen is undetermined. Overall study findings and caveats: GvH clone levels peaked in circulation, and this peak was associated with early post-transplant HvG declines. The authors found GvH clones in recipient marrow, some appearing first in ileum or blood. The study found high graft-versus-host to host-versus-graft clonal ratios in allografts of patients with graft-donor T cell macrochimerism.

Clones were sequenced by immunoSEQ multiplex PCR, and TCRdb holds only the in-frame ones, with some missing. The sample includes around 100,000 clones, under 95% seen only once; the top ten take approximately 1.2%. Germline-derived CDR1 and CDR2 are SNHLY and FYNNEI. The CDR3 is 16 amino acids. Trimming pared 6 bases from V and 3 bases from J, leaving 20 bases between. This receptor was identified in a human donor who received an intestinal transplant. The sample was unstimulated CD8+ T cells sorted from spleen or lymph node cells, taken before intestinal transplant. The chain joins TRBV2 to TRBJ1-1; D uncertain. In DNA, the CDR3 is TGTGCCAGCAGCGCCCGGGAGACTACCTGGGACACTGAAGCTTTCTTT. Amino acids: CASSARETTWDTEAFF.